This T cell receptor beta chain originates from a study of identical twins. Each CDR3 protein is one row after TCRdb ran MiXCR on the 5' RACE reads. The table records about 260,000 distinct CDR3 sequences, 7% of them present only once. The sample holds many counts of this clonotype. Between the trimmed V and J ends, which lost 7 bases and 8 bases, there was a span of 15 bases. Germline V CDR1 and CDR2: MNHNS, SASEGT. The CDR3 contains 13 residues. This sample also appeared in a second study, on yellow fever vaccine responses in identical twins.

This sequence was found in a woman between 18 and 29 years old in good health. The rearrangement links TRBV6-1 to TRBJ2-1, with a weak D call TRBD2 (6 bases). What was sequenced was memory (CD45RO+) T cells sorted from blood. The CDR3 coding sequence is TGTGCCAGCACCACTAGCATGATTGATGAGCAGTTCTTC. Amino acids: CASTTSMIDEQFF.